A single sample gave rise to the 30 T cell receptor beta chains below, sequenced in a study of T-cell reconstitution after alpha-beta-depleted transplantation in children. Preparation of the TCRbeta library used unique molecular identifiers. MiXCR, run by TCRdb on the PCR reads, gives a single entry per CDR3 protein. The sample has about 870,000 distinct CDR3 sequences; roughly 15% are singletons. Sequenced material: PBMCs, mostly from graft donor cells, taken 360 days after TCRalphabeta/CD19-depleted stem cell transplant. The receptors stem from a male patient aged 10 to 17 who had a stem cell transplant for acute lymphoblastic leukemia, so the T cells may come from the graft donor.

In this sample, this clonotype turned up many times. In nucleotides, the CDR3 is TGTGCCAGCAGCTTAACGACAGGGGCAGCTTTCTTT. Protein: CASSLTTGAAFF. The chain recombines TRBV7-3 with TRBJ1-1; 8 bases map to TRBD1. V shed 0 bases, J shed 10 bases, and the junction held 1 base outside the gene matches. Germline lookup yields CDR1 SGHTA and CDR2 FQGTGA. The CDR3 contains 12 residues.

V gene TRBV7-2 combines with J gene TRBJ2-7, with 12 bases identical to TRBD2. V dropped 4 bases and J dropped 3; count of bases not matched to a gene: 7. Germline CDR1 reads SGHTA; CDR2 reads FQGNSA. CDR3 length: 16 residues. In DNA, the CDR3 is TGTGCCAGCAGCTCCTCAGGACTAGCGGGGTACTACGAGCAGTACTTC. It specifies CASSSSGLAGYYEQYF.

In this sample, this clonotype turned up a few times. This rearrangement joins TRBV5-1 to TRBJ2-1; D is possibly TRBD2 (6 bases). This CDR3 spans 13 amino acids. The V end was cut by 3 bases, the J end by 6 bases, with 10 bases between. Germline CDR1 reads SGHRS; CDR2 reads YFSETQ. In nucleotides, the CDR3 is TGCGCCAGCAGCTGGATCGGGAGCAATGAGCAGTTCTTC. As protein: CASSWIGSNEQFF.

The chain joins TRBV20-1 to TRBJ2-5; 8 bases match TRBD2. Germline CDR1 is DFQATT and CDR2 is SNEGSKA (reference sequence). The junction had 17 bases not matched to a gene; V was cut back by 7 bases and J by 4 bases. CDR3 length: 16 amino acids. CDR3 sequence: CSVTNQWGLGAETQYF. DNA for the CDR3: TGCAGTGTCACAAATCAGTGGGGACTAGGTGCAGAGACCCAGTACTTC.

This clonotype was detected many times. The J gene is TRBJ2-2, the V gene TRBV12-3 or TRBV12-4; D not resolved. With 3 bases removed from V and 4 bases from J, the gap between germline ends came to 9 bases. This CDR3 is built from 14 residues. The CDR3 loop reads CASSLGRGTGELFF. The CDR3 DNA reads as TGTGCCAGCAGTTTGGGTAGAGGCACCGGGGAGCTGTTTTTT.

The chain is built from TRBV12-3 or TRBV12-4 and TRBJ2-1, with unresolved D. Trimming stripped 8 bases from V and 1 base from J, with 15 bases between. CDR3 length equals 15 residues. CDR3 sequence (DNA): TGTGCCAGCGGTTACACTTTGGCATCCTACAATGAGCAGTTCTTC. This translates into CASGYTLASYNEQFF.

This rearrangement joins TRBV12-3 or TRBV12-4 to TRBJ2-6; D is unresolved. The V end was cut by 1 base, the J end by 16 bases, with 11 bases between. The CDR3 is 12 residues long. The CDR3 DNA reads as TGTGCCAGCAGTTTAGGACCGGTAGGTCTGACTTTC. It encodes CASSLGPVGLTF.

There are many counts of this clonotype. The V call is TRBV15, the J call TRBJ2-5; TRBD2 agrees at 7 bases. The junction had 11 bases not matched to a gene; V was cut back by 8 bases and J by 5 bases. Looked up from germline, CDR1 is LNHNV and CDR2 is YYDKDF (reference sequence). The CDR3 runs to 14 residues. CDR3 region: CATQRDQGAETQYF. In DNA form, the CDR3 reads TGTGCCACCCAGCGGGACCAGGGCGCGGAGACCCAGTACTTC.

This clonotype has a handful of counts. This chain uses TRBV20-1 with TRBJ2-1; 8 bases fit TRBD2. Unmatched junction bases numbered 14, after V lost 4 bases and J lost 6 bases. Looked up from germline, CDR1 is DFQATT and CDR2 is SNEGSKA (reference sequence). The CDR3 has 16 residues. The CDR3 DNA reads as TGCAGTGCTATGGGGATAGCGGGAAGGTTTCGCAATGAGCAGTTCTTC. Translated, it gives CSAMGIAGRFRNEQFF.

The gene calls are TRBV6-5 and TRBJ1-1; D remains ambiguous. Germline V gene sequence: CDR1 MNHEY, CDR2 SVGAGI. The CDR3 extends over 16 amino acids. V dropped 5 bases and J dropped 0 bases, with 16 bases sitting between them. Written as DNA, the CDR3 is TGTGCCAGCAGTCGGTACCCGAGGGTCATGAACACTGAAGCTTTCTTT. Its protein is CASSRYPRVMNTEAFF.

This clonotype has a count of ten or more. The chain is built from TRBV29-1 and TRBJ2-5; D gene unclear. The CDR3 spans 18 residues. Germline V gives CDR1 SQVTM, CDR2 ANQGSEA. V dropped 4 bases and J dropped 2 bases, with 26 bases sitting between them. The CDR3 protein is CSVGFLSHMGRKQETQYF. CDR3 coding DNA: TGCAGCGTTGGTTTCCTTTCCCACATGGGAAGGAAACAAGAGACCCAGTACTTC.

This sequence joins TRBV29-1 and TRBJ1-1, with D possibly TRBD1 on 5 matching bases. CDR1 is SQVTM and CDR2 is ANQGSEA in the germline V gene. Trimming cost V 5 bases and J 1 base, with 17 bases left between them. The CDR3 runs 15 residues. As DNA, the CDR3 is TGCAGCGTTCTCCCGTGGTCGGGGACGAACACTGAAGCTTTCTTT. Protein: CSVLPWSGTNTEAFF.

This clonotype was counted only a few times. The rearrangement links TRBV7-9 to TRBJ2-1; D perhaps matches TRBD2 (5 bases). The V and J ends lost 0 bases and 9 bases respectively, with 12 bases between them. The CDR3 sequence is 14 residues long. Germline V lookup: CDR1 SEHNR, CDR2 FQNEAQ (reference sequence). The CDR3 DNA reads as TGTGCCAGCAGCTTAGCGGGCCCCAGCGGTGAGCAGTTCTTC. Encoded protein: CASSLAGPSGEQFF.

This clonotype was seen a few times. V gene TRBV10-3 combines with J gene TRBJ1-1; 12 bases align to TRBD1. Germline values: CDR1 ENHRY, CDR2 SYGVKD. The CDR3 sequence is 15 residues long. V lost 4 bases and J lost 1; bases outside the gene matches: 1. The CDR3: CAISAGQGANTEAFF. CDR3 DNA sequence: TGTGCCATCAGTGCGGGACAGGGGGCGAACACTGAAGCTTTCTTT.

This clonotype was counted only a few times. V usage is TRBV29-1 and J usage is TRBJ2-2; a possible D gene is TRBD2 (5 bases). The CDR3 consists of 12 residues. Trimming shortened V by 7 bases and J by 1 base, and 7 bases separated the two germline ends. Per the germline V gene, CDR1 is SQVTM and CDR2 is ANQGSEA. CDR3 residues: CSAGLNTGELFF. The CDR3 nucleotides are TGCAGCGCCGGACTGAACACCGGGGAGCTGTTTTTT.

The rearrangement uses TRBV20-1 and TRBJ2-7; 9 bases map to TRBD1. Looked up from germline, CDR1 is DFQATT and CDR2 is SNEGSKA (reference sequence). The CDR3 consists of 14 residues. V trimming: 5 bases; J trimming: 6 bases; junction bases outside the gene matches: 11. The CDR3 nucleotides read TGCAGTGCTGGCCTGGACAGGGGTTTGTCCGAGCAGTACTTC. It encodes CSAGLDRGLSEQYF.

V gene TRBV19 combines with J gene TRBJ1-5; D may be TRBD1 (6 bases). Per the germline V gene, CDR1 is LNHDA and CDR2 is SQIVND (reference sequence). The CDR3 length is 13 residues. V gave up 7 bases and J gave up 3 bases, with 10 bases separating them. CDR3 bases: TGTGCCAGTAACGACAGGCTCAATCAGCCCCAGCATTTT. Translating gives CASNDRLNQPQHF. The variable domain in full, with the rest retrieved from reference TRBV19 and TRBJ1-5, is DGGITQSPKYLFRKEGQNVTLSCEQNLNHDAMYWYRQDPGQGLRLIYYSQIVNDFQKGDIAEGYSVSREKKESFPLTVTSAQKNPTAFYLCASNDRLNQPQHFGDGTRLSIL.

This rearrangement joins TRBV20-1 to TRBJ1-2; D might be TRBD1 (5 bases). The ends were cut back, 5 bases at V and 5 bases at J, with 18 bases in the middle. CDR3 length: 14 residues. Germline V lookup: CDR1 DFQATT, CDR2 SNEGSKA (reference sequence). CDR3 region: CSAPGTDTIYGYTF. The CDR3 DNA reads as TGCAGTGCTCCCGGGACGGATACCATTTATGGCTACACCTTC.

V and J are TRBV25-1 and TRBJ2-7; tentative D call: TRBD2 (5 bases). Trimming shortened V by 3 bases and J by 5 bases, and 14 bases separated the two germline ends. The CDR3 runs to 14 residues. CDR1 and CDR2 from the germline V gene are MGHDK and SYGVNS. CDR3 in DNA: TGTGCCAGCAGTGATCCGGGATTTGCCAACGAGCAGTACTTC. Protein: CASSDPGFANEQYF.

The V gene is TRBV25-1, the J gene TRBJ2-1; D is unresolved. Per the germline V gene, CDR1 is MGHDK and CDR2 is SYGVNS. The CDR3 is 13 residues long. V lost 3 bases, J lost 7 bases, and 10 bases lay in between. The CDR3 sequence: CASSDIGRNEQFF. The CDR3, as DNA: TGTGCCAGCAGTGACATAGGTAGGAATGAGCAGTTCTTC.

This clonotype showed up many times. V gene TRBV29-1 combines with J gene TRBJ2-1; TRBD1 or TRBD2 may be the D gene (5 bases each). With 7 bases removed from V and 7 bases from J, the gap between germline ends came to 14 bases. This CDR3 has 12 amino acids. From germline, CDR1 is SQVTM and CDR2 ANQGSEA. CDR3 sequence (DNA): TGCAGCGGATACCGGGACCGAAATGAGCAGTTCTTC. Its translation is CSGYRDRNEQFF.

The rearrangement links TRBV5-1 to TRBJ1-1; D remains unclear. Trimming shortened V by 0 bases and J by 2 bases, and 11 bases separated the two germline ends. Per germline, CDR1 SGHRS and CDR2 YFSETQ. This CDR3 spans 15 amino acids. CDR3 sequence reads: CASSLELGFNTEAFF. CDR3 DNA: TGCGCCAGCAGCTTGGAGTTAGGGTTTAACACTGAAGCTTTCTTT.

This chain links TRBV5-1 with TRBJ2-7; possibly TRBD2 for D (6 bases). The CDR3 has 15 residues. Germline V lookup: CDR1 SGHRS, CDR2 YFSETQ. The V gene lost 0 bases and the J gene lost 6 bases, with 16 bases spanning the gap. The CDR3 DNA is TGCGCCAGCAGCTTGGTAAGGGGCACTAGCCCCGAGCAGTACTTC. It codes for CASSLVRGTSPEQYF.

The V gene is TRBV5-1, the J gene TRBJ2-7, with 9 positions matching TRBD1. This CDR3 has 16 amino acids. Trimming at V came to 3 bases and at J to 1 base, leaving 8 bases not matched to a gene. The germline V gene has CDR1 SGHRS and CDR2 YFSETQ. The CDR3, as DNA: TGCGCCAGCAGCTGGGGACAGGGTATAGCATCCTACGAGCAGTACTTC. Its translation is CASSWGQGIASYEQYF.

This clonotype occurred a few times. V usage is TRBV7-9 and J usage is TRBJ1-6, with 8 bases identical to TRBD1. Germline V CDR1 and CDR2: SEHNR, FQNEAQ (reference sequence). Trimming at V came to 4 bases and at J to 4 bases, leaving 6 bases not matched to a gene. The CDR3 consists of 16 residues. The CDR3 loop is CASSSGQGRYNSPLHF. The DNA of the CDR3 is TGTGCCAGCAGCTCAGGACAGGGAAGATATAATTCACCCCTCCACTTT.

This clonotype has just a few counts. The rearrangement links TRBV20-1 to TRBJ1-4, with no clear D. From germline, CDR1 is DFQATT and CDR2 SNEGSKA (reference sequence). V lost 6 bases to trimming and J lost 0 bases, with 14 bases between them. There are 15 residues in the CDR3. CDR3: CSARPRAATNEKLFF. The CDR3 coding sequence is TGCAGTGCGCGCCCCCGGGCAGCAACTAATGAAAAACTGTTTTTT.

CDR3 residues: CASSQWQGRVLTSTDTQYF. The CDR3 coding sequence is TGCGCCAGCAGCCAATGGCAGGGGAGGGTTTTGACTAGCACAGATACGCAGTATTTT. The chain links TRBV4-1 to TRBJ2-3; a weak D match, TRBD2 (7 bases). V lost 2 bases to trimming and J lost 0 bases, with 21 bases between them. The CDR3 totals 19 residues. Germline CDR1 MGHRA, CDR2 YSYEKL.

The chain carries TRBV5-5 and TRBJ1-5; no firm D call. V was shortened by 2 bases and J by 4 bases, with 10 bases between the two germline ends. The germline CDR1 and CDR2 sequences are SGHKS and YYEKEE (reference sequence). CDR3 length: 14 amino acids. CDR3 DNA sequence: TGTGCCAGCAGCTTCACGGACGGGAATCAGCCCCAGCATTTT. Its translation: CASSFTDGNQPQHF.

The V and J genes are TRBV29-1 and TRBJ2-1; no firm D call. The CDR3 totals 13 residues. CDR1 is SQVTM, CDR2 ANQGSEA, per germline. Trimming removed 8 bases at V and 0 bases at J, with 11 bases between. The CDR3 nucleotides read TGCAGCTCCCCCGGCCGCTCCTACAATGAGCAGTTCTTC. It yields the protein CSSPGRSYNEQFF.

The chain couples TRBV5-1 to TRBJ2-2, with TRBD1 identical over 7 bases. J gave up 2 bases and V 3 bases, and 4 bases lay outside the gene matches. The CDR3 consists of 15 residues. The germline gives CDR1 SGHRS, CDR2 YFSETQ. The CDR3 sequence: CASSSRDSNTGELFF. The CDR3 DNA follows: TGCGCCAGCAGCTCCCGGGACAGCAACACCGGGGAGCTGTTTTTT.